The T cell receptor (beta chain) described here comes from a study of cytomegalovirus exposure and HLA in healthy donors. 13 Jbeta primers and 60 Vbeta primers were used for the PCR. Method: immunoSEQ multiplex PCR; TCRdb's copy keeps in-frame clones and lacks some. Among over 85,000 clones listed, around four fifths were seen once. The germline gives CDR1 SEHNR, CDR2 FQNEAQ (reference sequence). J lost 0 bases, V lost 0 bases, and 6 bases had no gene match. This CDR3 has 17 residues. The receptor comes from a man in his forties or fifties in good health and CMV-seronegative. This rearrangement joins TRBV7-9 to TRBJ2-3; 7 nucleotides line up with TRBD2. The sample was PBMCs. The CDR3 protein is CASSLAGGGNSTDTQYF. CDR3 coding DNA: TGTGCCAGCAGCTTAGCGGGGGGGGGAAATAGCACAGATACGCAGTATTTT.